This T cell receptor (beta chain) was captured by sequencing in a study of cytomegalovirus exposure and HLA in healthy donors. The CDR3 consists of 15 residues. Germline-derived CDR1 and CDR2 are SNHLY and FYNNEI. The J segment lost 6 bases and the V segment lost 8 bases, leaving 9 bases of the junction unmatched. PCR used 60 Vbeta primers and 13 Jbeta primers. Using immunoSEQ multiplex PCR, the repertoire was profiled, and TCRdb retains in-frame clones only, with some absent. The data contain 100,000 or so clones, about 75% of them singletons. This chain uses TRBV2 with TRBJ2-2; 10 bases are a match to TRBD1. Specimen: PBMCs. The sequence was collected from a male donor in good health and CMV-seropositive. The CDR3 here is CASVRDRGWSGELFF. The DNA of the CDR3 is TGTGCCAGCGTCCGGGACAGGGGTTGGTCCGGGGAGCTGTTTTTT.